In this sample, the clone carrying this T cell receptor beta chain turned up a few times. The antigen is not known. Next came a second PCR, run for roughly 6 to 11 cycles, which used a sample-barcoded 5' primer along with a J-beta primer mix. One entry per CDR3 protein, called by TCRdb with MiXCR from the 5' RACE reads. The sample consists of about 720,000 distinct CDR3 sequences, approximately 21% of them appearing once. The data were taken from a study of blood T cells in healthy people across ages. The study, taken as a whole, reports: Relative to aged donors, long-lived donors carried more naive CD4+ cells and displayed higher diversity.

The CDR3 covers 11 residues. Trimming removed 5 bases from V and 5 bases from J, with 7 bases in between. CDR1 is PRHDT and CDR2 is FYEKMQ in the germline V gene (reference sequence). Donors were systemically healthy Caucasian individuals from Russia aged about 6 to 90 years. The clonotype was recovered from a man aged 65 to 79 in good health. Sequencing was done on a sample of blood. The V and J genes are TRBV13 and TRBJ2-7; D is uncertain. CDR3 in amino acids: CASSRVHEQYF. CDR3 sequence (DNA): TGTGCCAGCAGCAGGGTCCACGAGCAGTACTTC.